One and the same sample provided the 6 T cell receptor beta chains below, sequenced in a study of technical replicates of blood from several donors. Profiled with immunoSEQ multiplex PCR; TCRdb holds only in-frame clones, not every one. Of some 49,000 clones in the sample, 80% to 95% were seen once. Sequenced sample: PBMCs. The receptors shown here come from a human donor in good health. Some clones in this sample may be carry-over from other donors' samples.

The genes are TRBV5-4 and TRBJ2-7; perhaps TRBD2 as D (5 bases). Germline loops: CDR1 SGHNT, CDR2 YYREEE (reference sequence). Trimming shortened V by 4 bases and J by 4 bases, and 15 bases separated the two germline ends. CDR3 length: 14 amino acids. The CDR3 DNA sequence: TGTGCCAGCAGCCCCGGACTGGAACCTTACGAGCAGTACTTC. Protein sequence: CASSPGLEPYEQYF.

The chain has TRBV4-3 and TRBJ2-7; a possible D gene is TRBD1 (5 bases). Germline CDR1 and CDR2: LGHNA and YSLEER. This CDR3 has 13 amino acids. The germline V and J ends were trimmed by 3 bases and 1 base, with 7 bases remaining between them. CDR3 nucleotide sequence: TGCGCCAGCAGCCAGGACACTTCCTACGAGCAGTACTTC. It yields the protein CASSQDTSYEQYF.

The chain has TRBV11-2 and TRBJ1-1; TRBD1 matches at 9 bases. V lost 4 bases to trimming and J lost 3 bases; unmatched junction nucleotides: 9. Germline V lookup: CDR1 SGHAT, CDR2 FQNNGV. The CDR3 consists of 16 residues. Written as DNA, the CDR3 is TGTGCCAGCAGCTCCAACAGGGGGCTGTTGGACACTGAAGCTTTCTTT. Protein sequence: CASSSNRGLLDTEAFF.

This clone was counted once. The rearrangement links TRBV6-1 to TRBJ1-2; 9 bases are shared with TRBD1. This CDR3 region has 15 residues. CDR1 is MNHNS and CDR2 is SASEGT in the germline V gene. Trimming cost V 10 bases and J 3 bases; bases outside gene matches: 12. CDR3 in amino acids: CATTLGTGMDYGYTF. The DNA of the CDR3 is TGTGCCACTACCCTTGGGACAGGGATGGACTATGGCTACACCTTC.

The rearrangement uses TRBV7-9 and TRBJ2-2; perhaps TRBD1 as D (5 bases). The germline gives CDR1 SEHNR, CDR2 FQNEAQ (reference sequence). Trimming took 5 bases from V and 7 from J, leaving 23 bases between them. CDR3 size: 17 residues. The CDR3 coding sequence is TGTGCCAGCAGCGCGTATGACAGAATTCCGGTCGGCGGGGAGCTGTTTTTT. The encoded protein is CASSAYDRIPVGGELFF.

This clone was seen more than once but under ten times. V usage is TRBV4-1 and J usage is TRBJ2-7; D is ambiguous. Per the germline V gene, CDR1 is MGHRA and CDR2 is YSYEKL. This CDR3 contains 13 residues. V gave up 4 bases and J gave up 3 bases, with 10 bases separating them. CDR3 coding DNA: TGCGCCAGCAGCCCGTATGTAAACTACGAGCAGTACTTC. Its translation is CASSPYVNYEQYF.